This TCR beta chain was sequenced in a study of control samples from healthy donors and cancer patients. Libraries were prepared by immunoSEQ multiplex PCR; TCRdb keeps only in-frame clonotypes and omits some of them. The table has fewer than 200,000 clones, 90% seen once. This clone appeared a few times. This CDR3 region has 15 residues. CDR1 is SGHRS and CDR2 is YFSETQ in the germline V gene. V trimming: 3 bases; J trimming: 5 bases; junction bases outside the gene matches: 7. The V gene is TRBV5-1, the J gene TRBJ1-4; the match to TRBD1 covers 7 bases. This sequence was found in a woman aged 50 to 60 in good health. The source material was blood. CDR3 bases: TGCGCCAGCAGCTACACAGGGGAACCGAATGAAAAACTGTTTTTT. Translating gives CASSYTGEPNEKLFF.